This entry lists 19 T cell receptor beta chains sequenced from one sample in a study of Graves' ophthalmopathy and Graves' hyperthyroidism. Researchers took RNA transcripts and amplified TCR beta CDR3 regions from them. HTBI-primed first-round RT-PCR preceded second-round multiplex PCR. TCRdb ran MiXCR on the multiplex PCR reads and lists one entry per CDR3 protein. The sample lists about 740,000 distinct CDR3 sequences; 40% were seen once. The material sequenced was peripheral blood. These receptors were obtained from an adult man with Graves' ophthalmopathy.

This clonotype came up a few times. V and J are TRBV7-2 and TRBJ1-5, with TRBD1 matching 9 bases. Germline trimming cut 6 bases from V and 7 bases from J; bases unmatched to any gene: 4. The CDR3 is 13 residues long. The germline CDR1 and CDR2 sequences are SGHTA and FQGNSA. The CDR3 DNA reads as TGTGCCAGCAGTAGGACAGGGGAGCAGCCCCAGCATTTT. Translating it yields CASSRTGEQPQHF.

This clonotype appeared many times. The genes are TRBV7-2 and TRBJ2-1, with D perhaps TRBD2 (6 bases). Germline V gene sequence: CDR1 SGHTA, CDR2 FQGNSA. The V gene lost 1 base and the J gene lost 2 bases, with 9 bases spanning the gap. The CDR3 spans 15 residues. The CDR3 spells CASSLVIAAYNEQFF. CDR3 bases: TGTGCCAGCAGCTTAGTCATAGCGGCCTACAATGAGCAGTTCTTC. The full variable domain, with the rest looked up from reference TRBV7-2 and TRBJ2-1, is GAGVSQSPSNKVTEKGKDVELRCDPISGHTALYWYRQSLGQGLEFLIYFQGNSAPDKSGLPSDRFSAERTGGSVSTLTIQRTQQEDSAVYLCASSLVIAAYNEQFFGPGTRLTVL.

This clonotype was detected many times. This chain joins TRBV19 and TRBJ1-5; D is ambiguous. Germline assignment: CDR1 LNHDA and CDR2 SQIVND (reference sequence). The CDR3 length is 15 residues. V dropped 6 bases and J dropped 0 bases, with 12 bases sitting between them. The CDR3 protein is CASSGRTYSNQPQHF. DNA of the CDR3: TGTGCCAGTAGCGGCCGAACCTATAGCAATCAGCCCCAGCATTTT.

There are a few counts of this clonotype. V and J are TRBV6-5 and TRBJ2-5, with TRBD2 matching 13 bases. V trimming: 6 bases; J trimming: 13 bases; junction bases outside the gene matches: 8. Germline CDR1 is MNHEY and CDR2 is SVGAGI. CDR3 length: 13 amino acids. This CDR3 is CASSRRTSGRMYF. The CDR3 nucleotides are TGTGCCAGCAGCCGCAGGACTAGCGGGAGAATGTACTTC.

This chain joins TRBV13 and TRBJ2-7, with TRBD2 matching 8 bases. Germline trimming cut 2 bases from V and 0 bases from J; bases unmatched to any gene: 3. This CDR3 is built from 15 residues. The germline CDR1 and CDR2 sequences are PRHDT and FYEKMQ (reference sequence). As DNA, the CDR3 is TGTGCCAGCAGCTTATATAGCGGGATCTCCTACGAGCAGTACTTC. This codes for CASSLYSGISYEQYF.

This clonotype has a single count. The chain has TRBV10-3 and TRBJ1-1; TRBD1 matches at 9 bases. This CDR3 spans 15 amino acids. Germline V gene data show CDR1 as ENHRY and CDR2 as SYGVKD. With V trimmed by 4 bases and J by 2 bases, 5 bases remained unmatched. The DNA for the CDR3 is TGTGCCATCAGTGGGACAGGGGCCCATAACACTGAAGCTTTCTTT. Amino acid sequence: CAISGTGAHNTEAFF.

The chain couples TRBV10-3 to TRBJ1-6; 9 bases match TRBD1. Per germline, CDR1 ENHRY and CDR2 SYGVKD. V shed 6 bases, J shed 10 bases, and the junction held 7 bases outside the gene matches. The CDR3 spans 14 residues. CDR3 sequence reads: CAISRQGQGSPLHF. The CDR3 DNA follows: TGTGCCATCAGCCGCCAGGGACAGGGATCACCCCTCCACTTT.

The chain recombines TRBV10-3 with TRBJ1-4; TRBD1 is a possible D gene (6 bases). This CDR3 is built from 13 residues. Trimming cost V 6 bases and J 6 bases, with 11 bases left between them. Germline V gene sequence: CDR1 ENHRY, CDR2 SYGVKD. The CDR3 DNA reads TGTGCCATCAGCCCAGGGGACCATGAAAAACTGTTTTTT. Residues: CAISPGDHEKLFF.

The chain couples TRBV19 to TRBJ2-7; 9 nucleotides agree with TRBD1. Per the germline V gene, CDR1 is LNHDA and CDR2 is SQIVND (reference sequence). The CDR3 runs 14 residues. V lost 6 bases, J lost 3 bases, and 6 bases stayed unmatched. CDR3 nucleotides: TGTGCCAGTAGACCGGGACAGGGACTCTACGAGCAGTACTTC. Translated: CASRPGQGLYEQYF.

V is TRBV5-6 and J is TRBJ2-2; D is unresolved. Trimming left V 0 bases short and J 9 bases short, with 6 bases between. This CDR3 region has 12 residues. Germline CDR1 and CDR2: SGHDT and YYEEEE. The chain's CDR3 is CASSLGDRELFF. CDR3 in DNA: TGTGCCAGCAGCTTGGGGGATCGGGAGCTGTTTTTT. The full variable domain, completed using reference TRBV5-6 and TRBJ2-2, is DAGVTQSPTHLIKTRGQQVTLRCSPKSGHDTVSWYQQALGQGPQFIFQYYEEEERQRGNFPDRFSGHQFPNYSSELNVNALLLGDSALYLCASSLGDRELFFGEGSRLTVL.

The rearrangement links TRBV15 to TRBJ2-3; D call uncertain. The germline gives CDR1 LNHNV, CDR2 YYDKDF (reference sequence). The V and J ends lost 0 bases and 4 bases respectively, with 2 bases between them. The CDR3 sequence is 12 residues long. CDR3 residues: CATSRDADTQYF. The CDR3 DNA reads TGTGCCACCAGCAGAGATGCAGATACGCAGTATTTT.

This clonotype came up many times. CDR3 sequence: CASSERQGGISPLHF. For the CDR3, the DNA is TGTGCCAGCAGTGAACGGCAGGGGGGGATTTCACCCCTCCACTTT. The chain recombines TRBV2 with TRBJ1-6; 7 positions agree with TRBD1. Per the germline V gene, CDR1 is SNHLY and CDR2 is FYNNEI. The V gene end was trimmed by 2 bases and the J gene end by 9 bases; junction bases not matched to a gene: 7. The CDR3 has 15 residues.

This clonotype was observed a few times. V and J are TRBV7-8 and TRBJ2-7, with TRBD1 matching over 10 bases. The J segment lost 3 bases and the V segment lost 4 bases, leaving 6 bases of the junction unmatched. CDR1 SGHVS and CDR2 FQNEAQ come from the germline V gene. This CDR3 has 15 amino acids. The CDR3 reads CASSSTTGGLYEQYF. The CDR3 DNA reads TGTGCCAGCAGCTCAACGACAGGGGGCCTCTACGAGCAGTACTTC.

In its sample, this clonotype was seen a few times. CDR3 residues: CASRPPGQGGYEQYF. CDR3 sequence (DNA): TGTGCCAGCAGGCCCCCGGGACAGGGGGGATACGAGCAGTACTTC. J is TRBJ2-7 and V is TRBV7-9; TRBD1 matches 11 bases. The J segment lost 4 bases and the V segment lost 6 bases, leaving 8 bases of the junction unmatched. The CDR3 spans 15 residues. CDR1 SEHNR and CDR2 FQNEAQ come from the germline V gene (reference sequence).

The gene calls are TRBV29-1 and TRBJ1-1; 9 bases align to TRBD1. Trimming took 7 bases from V and 1 from J; bases not matched to a gene: 4. The CDR3 sequence is 13 residues long. Germline assignment: CDR1 SQVTM and CDR2 ANQGSEA. The CDR3, as DNA: TGCAGCGGATCACAGGGGGCGAACACTGAAGCTTTCTTT. This translates into CSGSQGANTEAFF. Full variable domain (missing parts from reference TRBV29-1 and TRBJ1-1): SAVISQKPSRDICQRGTSLTIQCQVDSQVTMMFWYRQQPGQSLTLIATANQGSEATYESGFVIDKFPISRPNLTFSTLTVSNMSPEDSSIYLCSGSQGANTEAFFGQGTRLTVV.

This clonotype was found many times. This chain uses TRBV12-3 or TRBV12-4 with TRBJ1-2, with D tentatively TRBD1 (6 bases). V was clipped by 5 bases and J by 4 bases, with 11 bases between them. The CDR3 has 13 amino acids. CDR3 nucleotide sequence: TGTGCCAGCAGTGCGGACAGCAGCTATGGCTACACCTTC. It specifies CASSADSSYGYTF.

This chain joins TRBV2 and TRBJ1-1; 7 bases are shared with TRBD1. This CDR3 has 15 amino acids. Germline values: CDR1 SNHLY, CDR2 FYNNEI. The junction had 9 bases not matched to a gene; V was cut back by 6 bases and J by 2 bases. The CDR3 DNA reads TGTGCCAGCAGCGCGTTTGACAGGGTCAACACTGAAGCTTTCTTT. Its protein is CASSAFDRVNTEAFF.

This clonotype has a count of ten or more. V usage is TRBV12-3 or TRBV12-4 and J usage is TRBJ1-4; D perhaps matches TRBD1 (6 bases). The ends were cut back, 3 bases at V and 7 bases at J, with 12 bases in the middle. This CDR3 has 14 residues. Here the CDR3 DNA reads TGTGCCAGCAGTTTGAGCAGGGGCCGTGAAAAACTGTTTTTT. Its protein product is CASSLSRGREKLFF.

Concerning this clonotype itself: With a much larger clone just one base away, this may be a read error. The rearrangement uses TRBV25-1 and TRBJ1-2; D gene unclear. In germline, CDR1 is MGHDK, CDR2 SYGVNS. The CDR3 extends over 11 amino acids. The V end was cut by 1 base, the J end by 6 bases, with 3 bases between. CDR3 region: CASSEWNGYTF. CDR3 DNA sequence: TGTGCCAGCAGTGAATGGAATGGCTACACCTTC.